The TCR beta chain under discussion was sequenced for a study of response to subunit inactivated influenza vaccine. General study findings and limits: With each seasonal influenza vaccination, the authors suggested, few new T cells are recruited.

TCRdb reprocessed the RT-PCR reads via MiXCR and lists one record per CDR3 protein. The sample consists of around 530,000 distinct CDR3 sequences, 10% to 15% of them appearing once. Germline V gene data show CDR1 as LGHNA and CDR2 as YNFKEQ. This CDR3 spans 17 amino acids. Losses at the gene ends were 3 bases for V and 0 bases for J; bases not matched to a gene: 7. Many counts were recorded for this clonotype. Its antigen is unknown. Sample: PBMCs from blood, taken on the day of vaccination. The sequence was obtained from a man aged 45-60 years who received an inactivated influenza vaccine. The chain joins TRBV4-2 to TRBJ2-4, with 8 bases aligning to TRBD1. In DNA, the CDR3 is TGTGCCAGCAGCCAGGGTTGGACAGGGTTAGCCAAAAACATTCAGTACTTC. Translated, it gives CASSQGWTGLAKNIQYF.